The TCR beta chain described here comes from a study of T cell repertoires in cytomegalovirus infection. About the research overall: Both a matching HLA type and CMV infection were indicated by public TCR beta signatures. Study observations and caveats: Across the ex vivo response, the dominant clonotypes were HLA-C-restricted CMV-specific TCR beta clonotypes.

CDR3 length equals 14 residues. V lost 4 bases and J lost 0, with 10 bases in between. The V gene's germline CDR1 is SGHTA and CDR2 FQGNSA. In this sample, this clonotype turned up many times. Its antigen is still unknown. Using its own MiXCR run on the reads, TCRdb lists one record per CDR3 protein. The sample yields approximately 730,000 distinct CDR3 sequences, around 31% seen once. This specimen consisted of cultured PBMCs, obtained from culture after CMV antigen stimulation. This TCR came from a human donor in good health (CMV status not recorded). Some clones in this sample may be carry-over from other donors' samples. The V and J genes are TRBV7-2 and TRBJ2-7; D might be TRBD1 (6 bases). CDR3 sequence (DNA): TGTGCCAGCAGCTACCAGACAGGCTCCTACGAGCAGTACTTC. Translation: CASSYQTGSYEQYF. Full variable domain (outside the CDR3, taken from reference TRBV7-2 and TRBJ2-7): GAGVSQSPSNKVTEKGKDVELRCDPISGHTALYWYRQSLGQGLEFLIYFQGNSAPDKSGLPSDRFSAERTGGSVSTLTIQRTQQEDSAVYLCASSYQTGSYEQYFGPGTRLTVT.